This T cell receptor beta chain is drawn from a study of technical replicates of blood from a handful of donors. Germline loops: CDR1 MNHNY, CDR2 SVGAGI (reference sequence). The CDR3 runs to 13 residues. The V and J ends lost 7 bases and 1 base respectively, with 11 bases between them. Produced via immunoSEQ multiplex PCR; TCRdb's table is partial and in-frame only. The data hold around 80,000 clones, with 70% to 90% observed a single time. The rearrangement links TRBV6-6 to TRBJ2-7, with D perhaps TRBD1 (6 bases). Sequences were obtained from T cells isolated from PBMCs. The receptor was derived from a human donor in good health. The CDR3 loop reads CASTRQASYEQYF. The DNA for the CDR3 is TGTGCCAGCACCAGACAGGCTTCCTACGAGCAGTACTTC.